These T cell receptor beta chains were read from a single sample in a study of shared clonotypes between healthy human individuals. Here immunoSEQ multiplex PCR was the method, and the copy in TCRdb shows in-frame clones only, minus some. The sample records about 2.4 million clones, roughly 93% being singletons. Sample: naive CD4+ T cells from PBMCs. The receptor source for this set is a man between 18 and 29 years old in good health. Some clones in this sample may be carry-over from other donors' samples. The conserved cysteine and the conserved F or W are not part of the CDR3 here. The order of the fields is clone size, J gene, V gene, CDR3 protein. Rows give clone size only sometimes, using once, few, many, or a class for an expanded clone.

size: -
J: TRBJ2-5
V: TRBV7-3
CDR3: ASSLGLVGETQY

size: -
J: TRBJ2-1
V: TRBV5-4
CDR3: ASSLGGASYNEQF

size: -
J: TRBJ1-2
V: TRBV2
CDR3: ASSYLGQANYGYT

size: once
J: TRBJ1-2
V: TRBV7-2
CDR3: ASSLEQGFNYGYT

size: -
J: TRBJ2-4
V: TRBV27
CDR3: ASSLPPKNIQY

size: -
J: TRBJ1-1
V: TRBV29-1
CDR3: SVTTGTGDTEAF

size: -
J: TRBJ1-1
V: TRBV11-3
CDR3: ASSFGFGTEAF

size: -
J: TRBJ2-1
V: TRBV6-5
CDR3: ASSRLTGYEQF

size: -
J: TRBJ1-5
V: TRBV7-2
CDR3: ASSPGQGYQPQH

size: -
J: TRBJ2-7
V: TRBV27
CDR3: ASTGRAGLEQY

size: few
J: TRBJ1-3
V: TRBV9
CDR3: ASSVASSGNTIY

size: -
J: TRBJ2-3
V: TRBV4-1
CDR3: ASSQDSTADTQY

size: -
J: TRBJ2-7
V: TRBV18
CDR3: ASSPLIGTGGDLSYEQY

size: -
J: TRBJ2-7
V: TRBV20-1
CDR3: SGEAGAEQY

size: -
J: TRBJ2-7
V: TRBV9
CDR3: ASSSGGLEQY

size: once
J: -
V: TRBV6-1
CDR3: ASSEADRANEQY

size: -
J: TRBJ2-7
V: TRBV10-3
CDR3: AISGRTAGYEQY

size: -
J: TRBJ2-1
V: TRBV4-2
CDR3: ASSPDPGLYNEQF

size: -
J: TRBJ1-5
V: TRBV6-5
CDR3: ASSTGQYQPQH

size: -
J: TRBJ2-2
V: TRBV14
CDR3: ASSLSQRLAGEGGTGELF

size: -
J: TRBJ2-1
V: TRBV4-1
CDR3: ASSFPLGNEQF

size: -
J: TRBJ1-2
V: TRBV7-6
CDR3: ASSLTGKDGYT

size: -
J: -
V: TRBV28
CDR3: ASSLSGTGLYEQY

size: -
J: TRBJ1-5
V: TRBV6-4
CDR3: ASSFNSNQPQH

size: -
J: TRBJ1-1
V: TRBV10-3
CDR3: AISELGTGGTEAF

size: -
J: TRBJ1-5
V: TRBV28
CDR3: ASSFLRVSHHGQPQH

size: -
J: TRBJ2-7
V: TRBV28
CDR3: ASIRSAYEQY